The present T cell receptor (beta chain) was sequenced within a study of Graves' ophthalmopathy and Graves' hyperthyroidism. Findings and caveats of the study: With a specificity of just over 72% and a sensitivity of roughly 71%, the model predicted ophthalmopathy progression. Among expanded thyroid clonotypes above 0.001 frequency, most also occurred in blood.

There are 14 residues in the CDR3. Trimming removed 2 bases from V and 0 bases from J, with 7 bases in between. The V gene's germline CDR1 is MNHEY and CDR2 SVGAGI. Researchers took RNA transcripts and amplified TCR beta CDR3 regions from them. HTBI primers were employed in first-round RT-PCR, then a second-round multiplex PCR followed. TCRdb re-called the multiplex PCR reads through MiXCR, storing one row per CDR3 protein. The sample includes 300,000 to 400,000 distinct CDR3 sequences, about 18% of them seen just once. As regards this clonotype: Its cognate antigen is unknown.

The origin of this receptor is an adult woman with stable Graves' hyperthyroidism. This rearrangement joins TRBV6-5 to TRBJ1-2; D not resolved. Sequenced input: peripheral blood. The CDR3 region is CASSYDGTNYGYTF. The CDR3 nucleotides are TGTGCCAGCAGTTACGACGGGACTAACTATGGCTACACCTTC.